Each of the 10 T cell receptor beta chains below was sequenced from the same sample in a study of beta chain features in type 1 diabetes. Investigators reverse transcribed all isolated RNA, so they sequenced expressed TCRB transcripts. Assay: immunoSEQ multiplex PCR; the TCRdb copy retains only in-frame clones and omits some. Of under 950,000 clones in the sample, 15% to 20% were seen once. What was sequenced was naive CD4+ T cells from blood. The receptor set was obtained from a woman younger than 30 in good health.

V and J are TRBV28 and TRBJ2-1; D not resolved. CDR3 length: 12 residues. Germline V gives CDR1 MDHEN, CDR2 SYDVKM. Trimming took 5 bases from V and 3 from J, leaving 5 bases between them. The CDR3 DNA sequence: TGTGCCAGCAGTGTCTTCTACAATGAGCAGTTCTTC. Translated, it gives CASSVFYNEQFF. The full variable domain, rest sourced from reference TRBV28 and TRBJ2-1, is DVKVTQSSRYLVKRTGEKVFLECVQDMDHENMFWYRQDPGLGLRLIYFSYDVKMKEKGDIPEGYSVSREKKERFSLILESASTNQTSMYLCASSVFYNEQFFGPGTRLTVL.

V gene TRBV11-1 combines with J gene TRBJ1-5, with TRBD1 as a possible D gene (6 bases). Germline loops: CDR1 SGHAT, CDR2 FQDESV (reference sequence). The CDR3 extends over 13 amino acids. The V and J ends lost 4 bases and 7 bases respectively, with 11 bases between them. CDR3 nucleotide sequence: TGTGCCAGCAGCTCAGCCAGGGGCCAGCCCCAGCATTTT. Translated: CASSSARGQPQHF.

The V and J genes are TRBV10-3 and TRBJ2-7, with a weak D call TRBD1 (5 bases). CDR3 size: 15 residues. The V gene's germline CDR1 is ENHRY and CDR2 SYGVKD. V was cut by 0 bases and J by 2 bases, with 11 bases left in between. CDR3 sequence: CAISESNAGTYEQYF. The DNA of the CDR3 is TGTGCCATCAGTGAGTCGAACGCAGGGACCTACGAGCAGTACTTC.

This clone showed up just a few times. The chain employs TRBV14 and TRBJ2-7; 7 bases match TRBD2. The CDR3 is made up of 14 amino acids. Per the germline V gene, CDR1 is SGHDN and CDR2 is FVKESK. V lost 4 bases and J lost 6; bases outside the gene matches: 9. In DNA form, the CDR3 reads TGTGCCAGCAGCCTTAGGCGGGGGTCCGGCGAGCAGTACTTC. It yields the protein CASSLRRGSGEQYF.

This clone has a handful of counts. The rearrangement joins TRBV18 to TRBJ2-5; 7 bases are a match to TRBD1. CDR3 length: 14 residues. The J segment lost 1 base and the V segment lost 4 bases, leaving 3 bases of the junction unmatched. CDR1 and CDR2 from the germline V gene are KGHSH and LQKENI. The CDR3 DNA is TGTGCCAGCTCACTGACAGGGATCCAAGAGACCCAGTACTTC. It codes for CASSLTGIQETQYF.

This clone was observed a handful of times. The DNA for the CDR3 is TGTGCCAGCAGTTCGGGACAGACAACTTCTGGGGCCAACGTCCTGACTTTC. It codes for CASSSGQTTSGANVLTF. The rearrangement joins TRBV7-2 to TRBJ2-6; 7 bases agree with TRBD1. The V gene end was trimmed by 6 bases and the J gene end by 1 base; junction bases not matched to a gene: 9. The CDR3 loop spans 17 amino acids. From germline, CDR1 is SGHTA and CDR2 FQGNSA. Looking up the rest from reference TRBV7-2 and TRBJ2-6 gives the full variable domain: GAGVSQSPSNKVTEKGKDVELRCDPISGHTALYWYRQSLGQGLEFLIYFQGNSAPDKSGLPSDRFSAERTGGSVSTLTIQRTQQEDSAVYLCASSSGQTTSGANVLTFGAGSRLTVL.

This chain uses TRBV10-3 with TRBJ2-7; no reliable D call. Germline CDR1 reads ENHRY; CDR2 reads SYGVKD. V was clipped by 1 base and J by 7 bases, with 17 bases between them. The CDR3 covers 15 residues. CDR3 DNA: TGTGCCATCAGTGAGTATCTGTTAGGACGTGCTGAGCAGTACTTC. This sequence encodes CAISEYLLGRAEQYF.

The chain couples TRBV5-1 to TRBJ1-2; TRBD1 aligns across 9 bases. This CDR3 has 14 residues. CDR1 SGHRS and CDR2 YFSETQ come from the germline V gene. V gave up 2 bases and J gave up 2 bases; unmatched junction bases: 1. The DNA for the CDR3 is TGCGCCAGCAGCTTCGGGACAGGGAACTATGGCTACACCTTC. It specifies CASSFGTGNYGYTF.

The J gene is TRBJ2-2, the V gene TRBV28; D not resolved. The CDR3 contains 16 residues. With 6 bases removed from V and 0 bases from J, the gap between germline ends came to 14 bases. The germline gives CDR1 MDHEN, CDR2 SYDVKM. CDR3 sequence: CASSYGPQTNTGELFF. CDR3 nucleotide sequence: TGTGCCAGCAGCTACGGACCGCAAACGAACACCGGGGAGCTGTTTTTT.

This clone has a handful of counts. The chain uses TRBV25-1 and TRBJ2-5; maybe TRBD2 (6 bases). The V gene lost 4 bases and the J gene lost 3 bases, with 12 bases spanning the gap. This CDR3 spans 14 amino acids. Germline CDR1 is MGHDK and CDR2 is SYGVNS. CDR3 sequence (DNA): TGTGCCAGCAGTGCCCGCGGGGTGAAAGAGACCCAGTACTTC. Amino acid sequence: CASSARGVKETQYF.